What follows are 28 T cell receptor beta chains derived from one specimen sequenced in a study of blood T cell repertoires in COVID-19 (dated by TCRdb to about 2020). Receptors were amplified or captured by the immunoSEQ multiplex PCR assay. As stored in TCRdb, this immuneACCESS dataset retains in-frame rearrangements with V and J assigned. A fraction of the clones does not appear; measured against another copy, unresolved V genes explain less than half of the discrepancy, and the remainder lacks a known reason. Here the sample has more than 85,000 clones; about 85% occur a single time. 4.5% of the sample lies in the top ten. The material sequenced was peripheral blood. The receptor source for this set is a man in his 70s with acute or convalescent COVID-19.

The chain joins TRBV28 to TRBJ2-3, with a weak D call TRBD1 (5 bases). This CDR3 region has 13 residues. V was trimmed by 7 bases and J by 2 bases, leaving 10 bases between them. CDR1 and CDR2 (germline): MDHEN, SYDVKM. This chain's CDR3 is CASNPTVTDTQYF. CDR3 coding DNA: TGTGCCAGCAACCCGACAGTCACAGATACGCAGTATTTT.

CDR3 residues: CATRLAGASGANVLTF. In DNA, the CDR3 is TGTGCCACCCGACTAGCGGGGGCCTCTGGGGCCAACGTCCTGACTTTC. The chain is built from TRBV2 and TRBJ2-6; 12 bases agree with TRBD2. This CDR3 contains 16 residues. V trimming: 10 bases; J trimming: 0 bases; junction bases outside the gene matches: 4. The germline V gene encodes CDR1 SNHLY and CDR2 FYNNEI. The full variable domain, completed using reference TRBV2 and TRBJ2-6, is EPEVTQTPSHQVTQMGQEVILRCVPISNHLYFYWYRQILGQKVEFLVSFYNNEISEKSEIFDDQFSVERPDGSNFTLKIRSTKLEDSAMYFCATRLAGASGANVLTFGAGSRLTVL.

The chain links TRBV27 to TRBJ1-5; 9 bases align to TRBD1. CDR3 length: 14 amino acids. The V segment lost 8 bases and the J segment 4 bases; nucleotides outside the gene matches: 6. Germline loops: CDR1 MNHEY, CDR2 SMNVEV (reference sequence). For the CDR3, the DNA is TGTGCCAGCCAGACAGGGGGGTTGAATCAGCCCCAGCATTTT. Its protein is CASQTGGLNQPQHF.

The V gene is TRBV6-1, the J gene TRBJ2-3; TRBD2 matches at 7 bases. V shed 1 base and J 5 bases; nucleotides not matched to a gene: 9. The CDR3 covers 16 residues. From germline, CDR1 is MNHNS and CDR2 SASEGT. The CDR3 DNA follows: TGTGCCAGCAGTGAAGGCCCCGGGGGGACCCGAGATACGCAGTATTTT. Residues: CASSEGPGGTRDTQYF.

The chain employs TRBV6-6 and TRBJ1-3; TRBD1 might be the D (5 bases). The CDR3 consists of 15 residues. Germline V lookup: CDR1 MNHNY, CDR2 SVGAGI (reference sequence). Deletions cut 2 bases from V and 4 bases from J, with 12 bases between. CDR3 protein: CASSYPDSGGNTIYF. As DNA, the CDR3 is TGTGCCAGCAGTTACCCTGACAGTGGGGGAAACACCATATATTTT.

This clone appeared a single time. The rearrangement links TRBV15 to TRBJ1-5, with 8 bases identical to TRBD1. CDR3 size: 16 residues. The V gene end was trimmed by 0 bases and the J gene end by 6 bases; junction bases not matched to a gene: 7. Germline-derived CDR1 and CDR2 are LNHNV and YYDKDF (reference sequence). The CDR3 spells CATSRDQGARVQPQHF. CDR3 nucleotide sequence: TGTGCCACCAGCAGAGATCAGGGGGCGAGGGTTCAGCCCCAGCATTTT.

The rearrangement links TRBV5-1 to TRBJ2-3, with D possibly matching TRBD2 (5 bases). Trimming took 0 bases from V and 0 from J, leaving 8 bases between them. Germline V CDR1 and CDR2: SGHRS, YFSETQ. The CDR3 contains 15 residues. The CDR3 loop reads CASSLGGLSTDTQYF. The CDR3 DNA reads as TGCGCCAGCAGCTTGGGAGGACTGAGCACAGATACGCAGTATTTT. Using reference TRBV5-1 and TRBJ2-3 for the parts outside the CDR3, the full variable domain is KAGVTQTPRYLIKTRGQQVTLSCSPISGHRSVSWYQQTPGQGLQFLFEYFSETQRNKGNFPGRFSGRQFSNSRSEMNVSTLELGDSALYLCASSLGGLSTDTQYFGPGTRLTVL.

V and J are TRBV10-3 and TRBJ1-2, with unresolved D. The CDR3 runs to 13 residues. Trimming left V 0 bases short and J 7 bases short, with 9 bases between. Germline V lookup: CDR1 ENHRY, CDR2 SYGVKD. DNA of the CDR3: TGTGCCATCAGTGAGTCCCGGGTCGCTGGCTACACCTTC. Translating gives CAISESRVAGYTF.

This sequence joins TRBV30 and TRBJ1-2, with D perhaps matching TRBD1 (5 bases). CDR3 length equals 13 residues. Per germline, CDR1 GTSNPN and CDR2 SVGIG (reference sequence). Trimming removed 2 bases from V and 3 bases from J, with 10 bases in between. The CDR3: CAWSSGHDYGYTF. The CDR3 nucleotides read TGTGCCTGGAGTTCAGGGCACGACTATGGCTACACCTTC.

The chain couples TRBV6-5 to TRBJ2-3, with D maybe TRBD2 (5 bases). Trimming cost V 0 bases and J 4 bases, with 5 bases left between them. This CDR3 comprises 13 residues. CDR1 and CDR2 from the germline V gene are MNHEY and SVGAGI. The CDR3 spells CASSYSEADTQYF. In DNA, the CDR3 is TGTGCCAGCAGTTACTCGGAGGCAGATACGCAGTATTTT.

This chain joins TRBV28 and TRBJ1-5, with no clear D. Trimming cost V 2 bases and J 2 bases, with 16 bases left between them. There are 17 residues in the CDR3. The germline V gene encodes CDR1 MDHEN and CDR2 SYDVKM. The CDR3 region is CASSLGMGLGGNQPQHF. The CDR3 coding sequence is TGTGCCAGCAGTTTAGGGATGGGCCTCGGGGGCAATCAGCCCCAGCATTTT. Together with reference TRBV28 and TRBJ1-5, the CDR3 gives the full variable domain: DVKVTQSSRYLVKRTGEKVFLECVQDMDHENMFWYRQDPGLGLRLIYFSYDVKMKEKGDIPEGYSVSREKKERFSLILESASTNQTSMYLCASSLGMGLGGNQPQHFGDGTRLSIL.

The rearrangement joins TRBV10-1 to TRBJ2-2; 9 nucleotides agree with TRBD1. The V segment lost 6 bases and the J segment 4 bases; nucleotides outside the gene matches: 6. Germline-derived CDR1 and CDR2 are WNHNN and SYGVQD (reference sequence). This CDR3 has 15 amino acids. This CDR3 reads CASSKGQGVTGELFF. The CDR3 DNA is TGCGCCAGCAGCAAGGGACAGGGAGTCACCGGGGAGCTGTTTTTT.

The V call is TRBV23-1, the J call TRBJ1-6, with a weak D call TRBD1 (5 bases). TRBV23-1 counts as an open reading frame of uncertain function. V was trimmed by 2 bases and J by 9 bases, leaving 17 bases between them. The CDR3 is 16 amino acids. The CDR3 DNA is TGCGCCAGCAGTCAAACAGGACGACAGACTGGTTCACCCCTCCACTTT. This codes for CASSQTGRQTGSPLHF.

V and J are TRBV7-2 and TRBJ2-3; TRBD2 matches at 7 bases. This CDR3 spans 15 amino acids. J gave up 6 bases and V 3 bases, and 9 bases lay outside the gene matches. Germline V gene data show CDR1 as SGHTA and CDR2 as FQGNSA. The CDR3 DNA reads TGTGCCAGCAGCTTGTCTAGCGGCTCCCGCGATACGCAGTATTTT. Translating it yields CASSLSSGSRDTQYF.

The chain joins TRBV7-3 to TRBJ1-6; D is uncertain. CDR3 length: 13 amino acids. Trimming removed 4 bases at V and 7 bases at J, with 8 bases between. Per the germline V gene, CDR1 is SGHTA and CDR2 is FQGTGA. As DNA, the CDR3 is TGTGCCAGCAGCTCTGCAGGCAATTCACCCCTCCACTTT. It is translated as CASSSAGNSPLHF.

The chain uses TRBV6-5 and TRBJ1-5; no clear D gene. The germline V gene has CDR1 MNHEY and CDR2 SVGAGI. CDR3 length: 15 residues. V lost 6 bases, J lost 5 bases, and 17 bases lay in between. The CDR3 bases are TGTGCCAGCAGCCCCAGCGGCGGTTCCGATCAGCCCCAGCATTTT. This encodes CASSPSGGSDQPQHF.

The rearrangement joins TRBV2 to TRBJ2-7, with TRBD1 as a possible D gene (6 bases). In germline, CDR1 is SNHLY, CDR2 FYNNEI. The CDR3 has 14 residues. The germline V and J ends were trimmed by 6 bases and 0 bases, with 12 bases remaining between them. The CDR3 loop is CASRLRQDSYEQYF. CDR3 coding DNA: TGTGCCAGCAGGCTTCGACAGGACTCCTACGAGCAGTACTTC. Complete variable domain (other parts from reference TRBV2 and TRBJ2-7): EPEVTQTPSHQVTQMGQEVILRCVPISNHLYFYWYRQILGQKVEFLVSFYNNEISEKSEIFDDQFSVERPDGSNFTLKIRSTKLEDSAMYFCASRLRQDSYEQYFGPGTRLTVT.

The V gene is TRBV4-2, the J gene TRBJ1-1, with D uncertain. The CDR3 is made up of 15 amino acids. CDR1 and CDR2 (germline): LGHNA, YNFKEQ. Between the trimmed V and J ends, which lost 0 bases and 1 base, there was a span of 9 bases. The DNA of the CDR3 is TGTGCCAGCAGCCAAGATACAGAGGGGAACACTGAAGCTTTCTTT. Protein product: CASSQDTEGNTEAFF.

This clone appeared once. The chain uses TRBV6-1 and TRBJ1-2; D not certain. Germline V lookup: CDR1 MNHNS, CDR2 SASEGT. The ends were cut back, 0 bases at V and 0 bases at J, with 8 bases in the middle. The CDR3 is made up of 15 amino acids. The CDR3 sequence: CASSEAGTSNYGYTF. CDR3 in DNA: TGTGCCAGCAGTGAAGCGGGCACTTCTAACTATGGCTACACCTTC.

The J gene is TRBJ1-6, the V gene TRBV5-6; 8 bases agree with TRBD1. Trimming removed 0 bases from V and 7 bases from J; junction bases left unmatched: 6. There are 16 residues in the CDR3. From germline, CDR1 is SGHDT and CDR2 YYEEEE. The CDR3 loop is CASSLGGQGGNSPLHF. In DNA form, the CDR3 reads TGTGCCAGCAGCTTGGGCGGACAGGGTGGAAATTCACCCCTCCACTTT.

The chain has TRBV4-2 and TRBJ1-5; 12 positions match TRBD1. This CDR3 has 16 amino acids. V dropped 0 bases and J dropped 5; count of bases not matched to a gene: 2. From germline, CDR1 is LGHNA and CDR2 YNFKEQ. For the CDR3, the DNA is TGTGCCAGCAGCCAAGACGGGACAGGGGGCTATCAGCCCCAGCATTTT. Translated, it gives CASSQDGTGGYQPQHF.

CDR3 sequence (DNA): TGTGCCAGCAGCTTAGACACACAGGGTGGGTTGGCTGAAGCTTTCTTT. Translated, it gives CASSLDTQGGLAEAFF. The chain recombines TRBV7-9 with TRBJ1-1; TRBD1 is a possible D gene (6 bases). The CDR3 runs to 16 residues. V lost 1 base to trimming and J lost 6 bases, with 18 bases between them. CDR1 is SEHNR and CDR2 is FQNEAQ in the germline V gene (reference sequence).

This chain uses TRBV6-5 with TRBJ2-5, with D possibly matching TRBD2 (5 bases). This CDR3 spans 14 amino acids. Germline V gene lookup returns CDR1 MNHEY and CDR2 SVGAGI. Trimming cost V 6 bases and J 1 base, with 12 bases left between them. The CDR3 region has the DNA TGTGCCAGCAGGACGCCGGGGTCCCAAGAGACCCAGTACTTC. This encodes CASRTPGSQETQYF.

The genes are TRBV15 and TRBJ1-2, with 11 bases identical to TRBD1. The CDR3 spans 16 residues. J was trimmed by 9 bases and V by 0 bases; bases with no gene match: 9. Germline CDR1 reads LNHNV; CDR2 reads YYDKDF (reference sequence). The CDR3 protein is CATSRDFGQGARSYTF. The CDR3, as DNA: TGTGCCACCAGCAGAGATTTCGGACAGGGGGCCCGGAGCTACACCTTC. Complete variable domain (other parts from reference TRBV15 and TRBJ1-2): DAMVIQNPRYQVTQFGKPVTLSCSQTLNHNVMYWYQQKSSQAPKLLFHYYDKDFNNEADTPDNFQSRRPNTSFCFLDIRSPGLGDTAMYLCATSRDFGQGARSYTFGSGTRLTVV.

The gene calls are TRBV18 and TRBJ1-3, with D perhaps TRBD1 (5 bases). The CDR3 covers 15 residues. V lost 3 bases and J 4 bases, leaving 13 bases between the germline ends. The V gene's germline CDR1 is KGHSH and CDR2 LQKENI. The chain's CDR3 is CASSPGRVKGNTIYF. As DNA, the CDR3 is TGTGCCAGCTCACCGGGCAGGGTGAAGGGAAACACCATATATTTT. Drawing the rest from reference TRBV18 and TRBJ1-3, the complete variable domain is NAGVMQNPRHLVRRRGQEARLRCSPMKGHSHVYWYRQLPEEGLKFMVYLQKENIIDESGMPKERFSAEFPKEGPSILRIQQVVRGDSAAYFCASSPGRVKGNTIYFGEGSWLTVV.

The chain joins TRBV5-1 to TRBJ2-2; 9 positions agree with TRBD2. The CDR3 runs 16 residues. Germline lookup yields CDR1 SGHRS and CDR2 YFSETQ. V shed 1 base and J 3 bases; nucleotides not matched to a gene: 4. The DNA of the CDR3 is TGCGCCAGCAGCTTGTTAGCGGGGGCTGACACCGGGGAGCTGTTTTTT. Translating gives CASSLLAGADTGELFF.

This chain joins TRBV29-1 and TRBJ2-2, with 9 bases that match TRBD1. V lost 4 bases and J lost 2; bases outside the gene matches: 11. Per the germline V gene, CDR1 is SQVTM and CDR2 is ANQGSEA. The CDR3 has 17 amino acids. In nucleotides, the CDR3 is TGCAGCGTTGGACTGGACAGGGGACAACTTAACACCGGGGAGCTGTTTTTT. Protein: CSVGLDRGQLNTGELFF.

The rearrangement links TRBV16 to TRBJ1-1, with 8 bases that match TRBD1. Germline-derived CDR1 and CDR2 are KGHSY and FQNENV. V shed 4 bases and J 8 bases; nucleotides not matched to a gene: 9. The CDR3 has 14 amino acids. In nucleotides, the CDR3 is TGTGCCAGCAGCCCTAGAGCGGGACAGGTCGAAGCTTTCTTT. Amino acid sequence: CASSPRAGQVEAFF. Combining the CDR3 with reference TRBV16 and TRBJ1-1 gives the whole variable domain GEEVAQTPKHLVRGEGQKAKLYCAPIKGHSYVFWYQQVLKNEFKFLISFQNENVFDETGMPKERFSAKCLPNSPCSLEIQATKLEDSAVYFCASSPRAGQVEAFFGQGTRLTVV.